The clone carrying this TCR beta chain was seen repeatedly, ten times or more. Its antigen remains unknown. The data originate from a study of T cells in Graves' hyperthyroidism and ophthalmopathy. Study in general: Staff took peripheral blood when the initial diagnosis was made, before any treatment began.

Each ophthalmopathy patient scored at least 3 on the Clinical Activity Score and at least 4 on NOSPECS grade, with duration under 3 months. Criteria for exclusion of patients were uncontrolled infection, other autoimmune disease, pregnancy or lactation. The study's findings and limits: Blood also held most thyroid clonotypes expanded beyond 0.001.

Researchers amplified the TCR beta CDR3 regions from RNA transcripts. The TCR CDR3 was amplified in a first-round RT-PCR using the HTBI primer set. TCRdb re-analysed the multiplex PCR reads in MiXCR, keeping a single row per CDR3 protein. The sample records roughly 250,000 distinct CDR3 sequences, about a sixth being singletons. The receptor comes from a woman in her late teens or twenties with Graves' ophthalmopathy. The material sequenced was blood.

This CDR3 is CASSDGQYSYEQYF. For the CDR3, the DNA is TGTGCCAGCAGCGACGGACAGTATTCCTACGAGCAGTACTTC. This chain links TRBV9 with TRBJ2-7; D possibly corresponds to TRBD1 (6 bases). CDR1 and CDR2 from the germline V gene are SGDLS and YYNGEE. The CDR3 is made up of 14 amino acids. Trimming took off 3 bases at V and 1 base at J, with 11 bases between the two ends. Full variable domain (rest looked up from reference TRBV9 and TRBJ2-7): DSGVTQTPKHLITATGQRVTLRCSPRSGDLSVYWYQQSLDQGLQFLIQYYNGEERAKGNILERFSAQQFPDLHSELNLSSLELGDSALYFCASSDGQYSYEQYFGPGTRLTVT.